This is a list of T cell receptor beta chains from one sample in a study of OX40 agonist ivuxolimab in advanced cancers. Some clones are missing from TCRdb's copy, which holds only in-frame ones; the method was immunoSEQ multiplex PCR. Of tens of thousands of clones detected, roughly three quarters appear once; the ten largest clones hold just over 14%. The source was CD4+ or CD8+ T cells sorted from blood, collected in a trial of the OX40 agonist ivuxolimab. These receptors originate from an adult with an advanced solid tumor such as melanoma, head and neck, liver or kidney cancer. Each CDR3 is given with its conserved first and last residue. Fields, in order: D gene, J gene, V gene, clone size, CDR3 DNA, CDR3 protein. A D gene is named only where the DNA matches it firmly. The listing skips clone size in some rows; elsewhere it reads once, few, many or a size class.

. | TRBJ2-5 | TRBV15 | few | TGTGCCACCAGCCTAGGGGCAGGGCGGGAGACCCAGTACTTC | CATSLGAGRETQYF
TRBD2 | TRBJ2-7 | TRBV6-5 | . | TGTGCCAGCAGTTCGAGCGGGAGGTCCTACGAGCAGTACTTC | CASSSSGRSYEQYF
TRBD1 | TRBJ2-5 | TRBV11-2 | . | TGTGCCAGCAGCTCGGACAGGGAAGAGACCCAGTACTTC | CASSSDREETQYF
TRBD1 | TRBJ2-7 | TRBV7-2 | . | TGTGCCAGCAGCTTCACCGGGACAGGGGGGGGCTCCTACGAGCAGTACTTC | CASSFTGTGGGSYEQYF
. | TRBJ2-7 | TRBV19 | . | TGTGCCAGTAGTATCCCCCCCTCGGACGAGCAGTACTTC | CASSIPPSDEQYF
. | TRBJ2-3 | TRBV2 | few | TGTGCCAGCAGTCCGACCGCCGACGGACTGTCCCAGTATTTT | CASSPTADGLSQYF
TRBD1 | TRBJ1-3 | TRBV28 | . | TGTGCCAGCCTGGGGGAGGGGGCTAACACCATATATTTT | CASLGEGANTIYF
. | TRBJ1-1 | TRBV29-1 | few | TGCAGCGTTACGGACAGGAACACTGAAGCTTTCTTT | CSVTDRNTEAFF
. | TRBJ1-2 | TRBV7-8 | . | TGTGCCAGCAGCGCAACAGCTTTTACTAATTATGGCTACACCTTC | CASSATAFTNYGYTF
. | TRBJ2-3 | TRBV27 | . | TGTGCCAGCAGGCTTTTGGGGGACCGCACAGATACGCAGTATTTT | CASRLLGDRTDTQYF
. | TRBJ2-4 | TRBV28 | once | TGTGCCAGCAACGACCCCCGGACAACCAAAAACATTCAGTACTTC | CASNDPRTTKNIQYF
. | TRBJ1-1 | TRBV2 | . | TGTGCCAGCAAAGACAGGATAGCCACTGAAGCTTTCTTT | CASKDRIATEAFF
. | TRBJ2-2 | TRBV7-3 | . | TGTGCCAGCAGCTCTGTAGGGGACGGGGAGCTGTTTTTT | CASSSVGDGELFF
TRBD2 | TRBJ2-1 | TRBV7-6 | few | TGTGCCAGCAGCAGACCTAGCGGGAGTAACCAGGACAATGAGCAGTTCTTC | CASSRPSGSNQDNEQFF
TRBD2 | TRBJ2-5 | TRBV28 | . | TGTGCCAGCAGTTCCCCTCGCGGGAGGGAAAAGACCCAGTACTTC | CASSSPRGREKTQYF
. | TRBJ1-2 | TRBV30 | once | TGTGCCTGGAGTAGGGGGGGCGTCGGCTATGGCTACACCTTC | CAWSRGGVGYGYTF
. | TRBJ1-5 | TRBV6-5 | . | TGTGCCAGCAATAACTTGGGGGGTAGTCAGCCCCAGCATTTT | CASNNLGGSQPQHF
. | TRBJ2-7 | TRBV2 | . | TGTGCCAGCAGAGATACTCCCGGGGGGCTTTACGAGCAGTACTTC | CASRDTPGGLYEQYF